Listed below are T cell receptor beta chains from one sample, sequenced in a study of shared clonotypes between healthy human individuals. Some clones are missing from TCRdb's copy, which holds only in-frame ones; the method was immunoSEQ multiplex PCR. The sample records a few million clones, about 93% being singletons. Material: naive CD8+ T cells from PBMCs. These receptors originate from a man aged 18 to 35 in good health. Some clones in this sample may be carry-over from other donors' samples. Both conserved end residues are part of each CDR3. Fields, in order: D gene, J gene, V gene, clone size, CDR3 protein, CDR3 DNA. A D gene is named only where the DNA matches it firmly. The size field is filled for only some rows; it gives once, few, many or a size class.

d_call: TRBD2
j_call: TRBJ2-1
v_call: TRBV9
clone_size: .
cdr3_aa: CASSGSGRGVFEQFF
cdr3_nt: TGTGCCAGCAGCGGTAGCGGGAGGGGTGTCTTTGAGCAGTTCTTC

d_call: TRBD1
j_call: TRBJ1-2
v_call: TRBV14
clone_size: .
cdr3_aa: CASSQWGQGGGNVGYTF
cdr3_nt: TGTGCCAGCAGCCAATGGGGACAGGGAGGAGGGAATGTCGGCTACACCTTC

d_call: TRBD2
j_call: TRBJ2-2
v_call: TRBV7-9
clone_size: .
cdr3_aa: CASSFSSGTNTGELFF
cdr3_nt: TGTGCCAGCAGCTTCTCTAGCGGGACTAACACCGGGGAGCTGTTTTTT

d_call: .
j_call: TRBJ1-5
v_call: TRBV19
clone_size: few
cdr3_aa: CASSIILGDQPQHF
cdr3_nt: TGTGCCAGTAGTATTATTCTCGGGGACCAGCCCCAGCATTTT

d_call: .
j_call: TRBJ1-4
v_call: TRBV5-1
clone_size: few
cdr3_aa: CASSLAQGGEKLFF
cdr3_nt: TGCGCCAGCAGCTTGGCACAGGGAGGGGAAAAACTGTTTTTT

d_call: TRBD2
j_call: TRBJ2-3
v_call: TRBV28
clone_size: .
cdr3_aa: CASSLWRATSGSLSTDTQYF
cdr3_nt: TGTGCCAGCAGTTTATGGAGGGCTACTAGCGGGAGCCTGAGCACAGATACGCAGTATTTT

d_call: .
j_call: TRBJ2-1
v_call: TRBV20-1
clone_size: .
cdr3_aa: CSARDSRFF
cdr3_nt: TGCAGTGCTAGAGACAGTCGGTTCTTC

d_call: TRBD2
j_call: TRBJ2-7
v_call: TRBV5-4
clone_size: .
cdr3_aa: CASSLGERDADEQYF
cdr3_nt: TGTGCCAGCAGCTTGGGAGAGCGGGACGCGGACGAGCAGTACTTC

d_call: .
j_call: TRBJ1-1
v_call: TRBV11-2
clone_size: .
cdr3_aa: CASSYIFSTIEDTEAFF
cdr3_nt: TGTGCCAGCAGCTATATTTTTTCCACCATTGAAGACACTGAAGCTTTCTTT

d_call: TRBD1
j_call: TRBJ2-7
v_call: TRBV4-2
clone_size: .
cdr3_aa: CASSQAGQGPEQYF
cdr3_nt: TGTGCCAGCAGCCAAGCGGGACAGGGCCCCGAGCAGTACTTC

d_call: .
j_call: TRBJ1-4
v_call: TRBV7-9
clone_size: .
cdr3_aa: CASSPSQDFNEKLFF
cdr3_nt: TGTGCCAGCAGCCCCTCTCAGGACTTTAATGAAAAACTGTTTTTT

d_call: TRBD2
j_call: TRBJ2-2
v_call: TRBV5-1
clone_size: .
cdr3_aa: CASSPGTSGAGELFF
cdr3_nt: TGCGCCAGCAGCCCTGGGACTAGCGGCGCCGGGGAGCTGTTTTTT

d_call: .
j_call: TRBJ1-5
v_call: TRBV4-1
clone_size: .
cdr3_aa: CASSQHGQNQPQHF
cdr3_nt: TGCGCCAGCAGCCAACATGGACAGAATCAGCCCCAGCATTTT

d_call: TRBD2
j_call: TRBJ2-3
v_call: TRBV19
clone_size: .
cdr3_aa: CASSIASGTNTDTQYF
cdr3_nt: TGTGCCAGTAGTATTGCTAGCGGGACCAACACAGATACGCAGTATTTT

d_call: .
j_call: TRBJ2-2
v_call: TRBV7-8
clone_size: once
cdr3_aa: CASSQDPLAGLIGELFF
cdr3_nt: TGTGCCAGCAGCCAAGACCCTCTTGCGGGATTGATCGGGGAGCTGTTTTTT

d_call: .
j_call: TRBJ2-2
v_call: TRBV6-5
clone_size: once
cdr3_aa: CASSYSYTGELFF
cdr3_nt: TGTGCCAGCAGTTACAGCTACACCGGGGAGCTGTTTTTT

d_call: .
j_call: TRBJ2-1
v_call: TRBV11-2
clone_size: .
cdr3_aa: CASSSSGPVNEQFF
cdr3_nt: TGTGCCAGCAGCTCCAGCGGGCCTGTAAATGAGCAGTTCTTC

d_call: .
j_call: TRBJ1-1
v_call: TRBV19
clone_size: once
cdr3_aa: CASTPELMNTEAFF
cdr3_nt: TGTGCCAGTACCCCAGAACTTATGAACACTGAAGCTTTCTTT

d_call: .
j_call: TRBJ2-1
v_call: TRBV7-3
clone_size: .
cdr3_aa: CASSLRQASYNEQFF
cdr3_nt: TGTGCCAGCAGCTTAAGACAGGCTTCCTACAATGAGCAGTTCTTC